Below are 9 T cell receptor beta chains sequenced from a single sample in a study of TIL therapy for anti-PD-1-resistant metastatic lung cancer (dated by TCRdb to 2020 to 2023). Sample time point, as interpreted from the label and publication: pre-treatment sample, taken before nivolumab and TIL therapy. Baseline tumor samples were excised metastases, mostly pleural nodules or supraclavicular lymph nodes, from the same resection used to grow TIL. The immunoSEQ v3 hsTCRB kit was used to amplify TCR beta CDR3 regions from genomic DNA through bias-controlled multiplex PCR. TCRdb limited this immuneACCESS table to in-frame rearrangements with V and J called. A share of clones is missing; checked studies link under half to unresolved V genes, and the rest is unexplained. For this sample there are more than 20,000 clones; roughly 72% appear just once. The ten largest clones represent over 7% of the sample.

The source material was tumor tissue, sampled at baseline. The receptor source for this set is a person aged 25-85 years with non-small cell lung cancer.

CDR3 amino acids: CASSLATQGGDYGYTF. CDR3 DNA sequence: TGTGCCAGCAGCTTAGCGACCCAGGGAGGCGACTATGGCTACACCTTC. The chain couples TRBV7-6 to TRBJ1-2, with D perhaps TRBD1 (5 bases). The CDR3 extends over 16 amino acids. V was cut by 0 bases and J by 3 bases, with 14 bases left in between. Looked up from germline, CDR1 is SGHVS and CDR2 is FNYEAQ.

The chain couples TRBV7-2 to TRBJ1-2; D gene ambiguous. This CDR3 contains 12 residues. Germline CDR1 and CDR2: SGHTA and FQGNSA. The germline V and J ends were trimmed by 2 bases and 2 bases, with 3 bases remaining between them. CDR3 loop: CASSLQNYGYTF. CDR3 bases: TGTGCCAGCAGCTTACAGAACTATGGCTACACCTTC. Variable domain in full (rest from reference TRBV7-2 and TRBJ1-2): GAGVSQSPSNKVTEKGKDVELRCDPISGHTALYWYRQSLGQGLEFLIYFQGNSAPDKSGLPSDRFSAERTGGSVSTLTIQRTQQEDSAVYLCASSLQNYGYTFGSGTRLTVV.

The rearrangement joins TRBV19 to TRBJ2-5; 9 bases align to TRBD2. The V gene end was trimmed by 1 base and the J gene end by 1 base; junction bases not matched to a gene: 10. The CDR3 is 18 amino acids. Germline CDR1 and CDR2: LNHDA and SQIVND (reference sequence). CDR3 coding DNA: TGTGCCAGTAGTATAGTTCCAGCGGGGGGCCCTTTCCAAGAGACCCAGTACTTC. Encoded protein: CASSIVPAGGPFQETQYF.

The chain joins TRBV14 to TRBJ2-2; D call uncertain. V lost 2 bases to trimming and J lost 4 bases, with 14 bases between them. This CDR3 comprises 16 residues. Germline loops: CDR1 SGHDN, CDR2 FVKESK. The CDR3 nucleotides read TGTGCCAGCAGCCAATATAACCGAGTTTCCACCGGGGAGCTGTTTTTT. Translating gives CASSQYNRVSTGELFF.

The gene calls are TRBV5-1 and TRBJ1-1; no firm D call. The germline gives CDR1 SGHRS, CDR2 YFSETQ. V lost 0 bases to trimming and J lost 2 bases, with 14 bases between them. There are 16 residues in the CDR3. CDR3: CASSLALRTDNTEAFF. The CDR3 bases are TGCGCCAGCAGCTTGGCCCTTAGGACGGACAACACTGAAGCTTTCTTT.

In this sample, this clone turned up a few times. The genes are TRBV7-9 and TRBJ1-2; D possibly corresponds to TRBD1 (6 bases). CDR1 SEHNR and CDR2 FQNEAQ come from the germline V gene (reference sequence). There are 15 residues in the CDR3. Trimming removed 1 base at V and 8 bases at J, with 17 bases between. The CDR3 DNA reads TGTGCCAGCAGCTTAGGTGCCAGGGGACTTGGCGGCTACACCTTC. Translation: CASSLGARGLGGYTF.

This chain links TRBV20-1 with TRBJ2-1; D is undetermined. Germline lookup yields CDR1 DFQATT and CDR2 SNEGSKA (reference sequence). Trimming took 5 bases from V and 6 from J, leaving 5 bases between them. This CDR3 comprises 10 residues. The CDR3 reads CSAFRNEQFF. The CDR3 DNA follows: TGCAGTGCTTTTCGCAATGAGCAGTTCTTC.

This clone has just a few counts. The rearrangement uses TRBV11-1 and TRBJ2-1; D possibly corresponds to TRBD1 (6 bases). The CDR3 consists of 14 residues. Germline lookup yields CDR1 SGHAT and CDR2 FQDESV (reference sequence). Trimming stripped 6 bases from V and 5 bases from J, with 14 bases between. The CDR3 DNA follows: TGTGCCAGCAGGAAATTAGGACAGAACAATGAGCAGTTCTTC. Its translation is CASRKLGQNNEQFF.

The chain couples TRBV5-6 to TRBJ1-2; D remains unclear. The V end lost 0 bases, the J end lost 4 bases, and 13 bases lay between the germline ends. Germline loops: CDR1 SGHDT, CDR2 YYEEEE. The CDR3 extends over 15 amino acids. CDR3 coding DNA: TGTGCCAGCAGCTTGGCCGGGCACCATCTCTATGGCTACACCTTC. Its protein is CASSLAGHHLYGYTF. The variable domain in full, completed from reference TRBV5-6 and TRBJ1-2, reads DAGVTQSPTHLIKTRGQQVTLRCSPKSGHDTVSWYQQALGQGPQFIFQYYEEEERQRGNFPDRFSGHQFPNYSSELNVNALLLGDSALYLCASSLAGHHLYGYTFGSGTRLTVV.